One sample yielded the 9 T cell receptor beta chains listed below, sequenced in a study of blood T cell repertoires in COVID-19. This table comes from immunoSEQ multiplex PCR, and its TCRdb copy is limited to in-frame clones, with some not included. The table shows about 180,000 clones, with 80% to 85% occurring only once. The specimen was peripheral blood. These receptors all come from a woman in her 70s with COVID-19, enrolled during active disease.

The rearrangement joins TRBV11-3 to TRBJ2-7; the match to TRBD1 covers 7 bases. The trim removed 6 bases at V and 2 bases at J, leaving 10 bases unmatched. Germline V gene data show CDR1 as SGHNT and CDR2 as YENEEA. There are 15 residues in the CDR3. The CDR3 is CASRQPRDSTYEQYF. The CDR3 region has the DNA TGTGCCAGCAGGCAACCCCGGGACAGTACCTACGAGCAGTACTTC.

The chain links TRBV5-1 to TRBJ1-1; tentatively, D is TRBD1 (6 bases). Germline values: CDR1 SGHRS, CDR2 YFSETQ. The CDR3 extends over 18 amino acids. Deletions cut 0 bases from V and 1 base from J, with 19 bases between. The chain's CDR3 is CASSLALDRTTPNTEAFF. CDR3 coding DNA: TGCGCCAGCAGCTTGGCCTTAGACAGGACGACTCCGAACACTGAAGCTTTCTTT. Filled out from reference TRBV5-1 and TRBJ1-1, the complete variable domain reads KAGVTQTPRYLIKTRGQQVTLSCSPISGHRSVSWYQQTPGQGLQFLFEYFSETQRNKGNFPGRFSGRQFSNSRSEMNVSTLELGDSALYLCASSLALDRTTPNTEAFFGQGTRLTVV.

V usage is TRBV4-1 and J usage is TRBJ2-6, with 7 bases that match TRBD1. V lost 4 bases and J lost 0; bases outside the gene matches: 12. CDR3 size: 19 residues. Germline loops: CDR1 MGHRA, CDR2 YSYEKL. The CDR3 bases are TGCGCCAGCAGCCGCAGGATTGGACAGGTGTACTCTGGGGCCAACGTCCTGACTTTC. Protein product: CASSRRIGQVYSGANVLTF.

V usage is TRBV6-5 and J usage is TRBJ1-1; D is possibly TRBD1 (6 bases). The CDR3 contains 13 residues. Germline V gene lookup returns CDR1 MNHEY and CDR2 SVGAGI. V lost 8 bases and J lost 4, with 14 bases in between. This chain's CDR3 is CASFGQPFTEAFF. The CDR3 DNA reads as TGTGCCAGCTTCGGACAGCCTTTCACTGAAGCTTTCTTT.

The chain recombines TRBV18 with TRBJ1-2; no definite D call. In germline, CDR1 is KGHSH, CDR2 LQKENI. V dropped 3 bases and J dropped 8 bases, with 13 bases sitting between them. The CDR3 has 13 residues. CDR3 DNA: TGTGCCAGCTCACCCACAGAGGGCGTCGGCTACACCTTC. Translation: CASSPTEGVGYTF.

CDR3 nucleotide sequence: TGTGCCAGCACCTACTTAGGGGAGAACACTGAAGCTTTCTTT. This codes for CASTYLGENTEAFF. The rearrangement uses TRBV6-7 and TRBJ1-1, with D maybe TRBD1 (5 bases). TRBV6-7 is assigned to the ORF class and has an uncertain function. V was trimmed by 7 bases and J by 1 base, leaving 13 bases between them. The CDR3 loop spans 14 amino acids.

V and J are TRBV28 and TRBJ2-7; TRBD1 matches at 8 bases. The CDR3 is 14 amino acids. After removal of 5 bases from V and 2 bases from J, the junction contained 5 bases not matched to a gene. CDR1 MDHEN and CDR2 SYDVKM come from the germline V gene. For the CDR3, the DNA is TGTGCCAGCAGTATCCACAGGGGGACCTACGAGCAGTACTTC. Its protein product is CASSIHRGTYEQYF.

This chain joins TRBV6-2 or TRBV6-3 and TRBJ2-2, with 10 bases matching TRBD2. CDR1 and CDR2 from the germline V gene are MNHEY and SVGEGT. J gave up 7 bases and V 5 bases, and 7 bases lay outside the gene matches. CDR3 size: 15 residues. This CDR3 is CASSDLAGVGGELFF. Here the CDR3 DNA reads TGTGCCAGCAGTGACCTAGCGGGAGTTGGCGGGGAGCTGTTTTTT.

V is TRBV6-5 and J is TRBJ1-2; the D is unclear. The CDR3 covers 12 residues. Germline assignment: CDR1 MNHEY and CDR2 SVGAGI. V was pared by 6 bases and J by 5 bases, with 10 bases between. The CDR3 reads CASREGFYGYTF. CDR3 DNA sequence: TGTGCCAGCAGAGAGGGTTTTTATGGCTACACCTTC.